This TCR beta chain comes out of a study of metastatic and nonmetastatic thyroid tumors. Study-wide results and caveats: Significantly higher TCR beta diversity was reportedly seen in malignant thyroid tumors than benign nodules, in blood and tumor.

Each patient went into thyroid surgery without having received any treatment. TCRdb ran MiXCR on the PCR reads. The table has some 84,000 clones, less than 10% seen once. The sample holds a few counts of this clone. Its specificity is not known. Trimming stripped 4 bases from V and 4 bases from J, with 14 bases between. CDR3 length: 15 residues. Germline CDR1 is LGHDT and CDR2 is YNNKEL (reference sequence). Sequencing input: blood. This chain uses TRBV3-1 with TRBJ2-1; D possibly corresponds to TRBD2 (7 bases). The clonotype was recovered from a female donor with papillary thyroid cancer or a benign thyroid nodule (not recorded which). Some clones in this sample may be carry-over from other donors' samples. The CDR3 sequence: CASSPRGRGYNEQFF. The CDR3 nucleotides read TGTGCCAGCAGCCCCCGGGGGCGGGGGTACAATGAGCAGTTCTTC.